This T cell receptor beta chain was captured by sequencing in a study of cytomegalovirus exposure and HLA in healthy donors. Nominal health characterized the donors when sampled, though unrecorded immune exposures were likely. PCR employed 60 Vbeta and 13 Jbeta primers. Repertoires were generated with immunoSEQ multiplex PCR, while TCRdb's copy carries only in-frame clones and drops some. The top ten hold nearly 2.5% of the sample, which has roughly 160,000 clones, 80% to 90% seen once. The CDR3 sequence is 14 residues long. Germline CDR1 and CDR2: MGHDK and SYGVNS. Trimming removed 5 bases from V and 5 bases from J, with 15 bases in between.

The V gene is TRBV25-1, the J gene TRBJ2-5, with TRBD2 as a possible D gene (6 bases). The origin of this receptor is a male donor in good health and CMV-seronegative. Sequenced material: PBMCs. The CDR3 loop is CASSPRPGVETQYF. The CDR3 region has the DNA TGTGCCAGCAGTCCCCGGCCGGGGGTGGAGACCCAGTACTTC.